Following are 31 T cell receptor beta chains from one sample sequenced in a study of Tregs in tolerant kidney transplant recipients. Assay: immunoSEQ multiplex PCR; the TCRdb copy retains only in-frame clones and omits some. Altogether approximately 69,000 clones are present, roughly nine tenths being singletons, with the ten largest covering roughly 0.4%. Sequences were derived from CD4+ T cells from blood, sampled before the transplant. The receptors derive from a human donor who received a combined kidney and bone marrow transplant.

The chain joins TRBV28 to TRBJ2-1; 12 bases map to TRBD2. The CDR3 covers 14 residues. Unmatched junction bases numbered 3, after V lost 7 bases and J lost 5 bases. Germline V gene sequence: CDR1 MDHEN, CDR2 SYDVKM. CDR3 bases: TGTGCCAGCAAACCTAGCGGGAGGGACAATGAGCAGTTCTTC. This encodes CASKPSGRDNEQFF.

This chain uses TRBV28 with TRBJ1-4, with D possibly matching TRBD1 (5 bases). The CDR3 runs 14 residues. With 6 bases removed from V and 1 base from J, the gap between germline ends came to 9 bases. Germline values: CDR1 MDHEN, CDR2 SYDVKM. The CDR3 loop reads CASSYGGTNEKLFF. The CDR3 region has the DNA TGTGCCAGCAGCTACGGGGGAACTAATGAAAAACTGTTTTTT.

The gene calls are TRBV2 and TRBJ2-7, with D possibly being TRBD1 (6 bases). The CDR3 is 14 amino acids. V was clipped by 3 bases and J by 3 bases, with 12 bases between them. Germline V gene data show CDR1 as SNHLY and CDR2 as FYNNEI. The CDR3 bases are TGTGCCAGCAGTGACCCAGGGGTAGGCTACGAGCAGTACTTC. It is translated as CASSDPGVGYEQYF.

The chain recombines TRBV14 with TRBJ2-1; the match to TRBD1 covers 8 bases. With 2 bases clipped from V and 10 bases from J, the junction kept 4 bases outside the gene matches. Germline loops: CDR1 SGHDN, CDR2 FVKESK. CDR3 length equals 13 residues. The CDR3 here is CASSQQGAGEQFF. Here the CDR3 DNA reads TGTGCCAGCAGCCAACAGGGGGCCGGGGAGCAGTTCTTC.

This clone was seen only once. This chain joins TRBV10-3 and TRBJ1-1; 7 bases agree with TRBD1. The length of the CDR3 is 16 residues. CDR1 is ENHRY and CDR2 is SYGVKD in the germline V gene. The V and J ends lost 7 bases and 1 base, in that order; junction bases with no gene match: 12. The CDR3 sequence is CAINQPDRVENTEAFF. The CDR3 DNA is TGTGCCATCAACCAACCAGACAGGGTGGAGAACACTGAAGCTTTCTTT.

This clone is a singleton in its sample. The rearrangement links TRBV28 to TRBJ1-2; D uncertain. Germline-derived CDR1 and CDR2 are MDHEN and SYDVKM. This CDR3 is 14 amino acids long. V was cut by 8 bases and J by 0 bases, with 13 bases left in between. The CDR3 loop reads CASAPSFPNYGYTF. For the CDR3, the DNA is TGTGCCAGCGCCCCCAGTTTTCCTAACTATGGCTACACCTTC.

The chain carries TRBV4-2 and TRBJ2-1; the match to TRBD2 covers 8 bases. The junction had 7 bases not matched to a gene; V was cut back by 1 base and J by 5 bases. Germline CDR1 is LGHNA and CDR2 is YNFKEQ. This CDR3 is 16 amino acids long. The CDR3: CASSQGSAGVHNEQFF. CDR3 bases: TGTGCCAGCAGCCAAGGTTCAGCGGGAGTTCACAATGAGCAGTTCTTC.

This chain joins TRBV4-2 and TRBJ1-1, with D tentatively TRBD1 (6 bases). Germline CDR1 LGHNA, CDR2 YNFKEQ. Trimming took 5 bases from V and 0 from J, leaving 13 bases between them. This CDR3 comprises 15 residues. CDR3 residues: CASSYRVEMNTEAFF. The CDR3 nucleotides read TGTGCCAGCAGCTACAGGGTTGAGATGAACACTGAAGCTTTCTTT.

This clone has only a few counts. The chain links TRBV18 to TRBJ2-7; maybe TRBD1 (6 bases). V lost 5 bases to trimming and J lost 0 bases, with 11 bases between them. Germline CDR1 reads KGHSH; CDR2 reads LQKENI. This CDR3 contains 14 residues. CDR3 sequence reads: CASSATGASYEQYF. The CDR3 DNA sequence: TGTGCCAGCTCAGCGACAGGAGCCTCCTACGAGCAGTACTTC.

The count of this clone is one. The chain couples TRBV28 to TRBJ1-5; 7 nucleotides match TRBD1. From germline, CDR1 is MDHEN and CDR2 SYDVKM. The CDR3 spans 16 residues. V dropped 10 bases and J dropped 1; count of bases not matched to a gene: 13. In nucleotides, the CDR3 is TGTGCCACCCAATACCCGGGGACAGTCAGCAATCAGCCCCAGCATTTT. This gives the protein CATQYPGTVSNQPQHF.

This clone has more than one count but fewer than ten. V usage is TRBV6-5 and J usage is TRBJ2-2, with 7 positions matching TRBD1. Germline V gene sequence: CDR1 MNHEY, CDR2 SVGAGI. After removal of 5 bases from V and 7 bases from J, the junction contained 7 bases not matched to a gene. The CDR3 runs 14 residues. CDR3: CASSTTGDSGELFF. Here the CDR3 DNA reads TGTGCCAGCAGTACCACCGGGGACAGCGGGGAGCTGTTTTTT.

The chain employs TRBV28 and TRBJ2-7, with 12 bases fitting TRBD2. The CDR3 totals 15 residues. Germline V lookup: CDR1 MDHEN, CDR2 SYDVKM. Trimming cost V 5 bases and J 5 bases; bases outside gene matches: 7. The CDR3 DNA is TGTGCCAGCAGTCCGCCGGGACTAGCGGGTCACGAGCAGTACTTC. Encoded protein: CASSPPGLAGHEQYF.

This chain links TRBV7-8 with TRBJ2-7, with 9 bases lining up with TRBD1. Germline V gives CDR1 SGHVS, CDR2 FQNEAQ. Trimming removed 3 bases from V and 3 bases from J; junction bases left unmatched: 3. The CDR3 length is 14 residues. The DNA for the CDR3 is TGTGCCAGCAGCTTCCCGGGACAGGGCTACGAGCAGTACTTC. Its translation is CASSFPGQGYEQYF.

This rearrangement joins TRBV28 to TRBJ1-1; tentative D call: TRBD1 (6 bases). V lost 6 bases to trimming and J lost 1 base, with 12 bases between them. The length of the CDR3 is 14 residues. Germline assignment: CDR1 MDHEN and CDR2 SYDVKM. CDR3 sequence (DNA): TGTGCCAGCAGGACACAGGGAGCGAACACTGAAGCTTTCTTT. This sequence encodes CASRTQGANTEAFF.

The rearrangement uses TRBV7-6 and TRBJ1-3; unclear D gene. Germline CDR1 SGHVS, CDR2 FNYEAQ. V was pared by 6 bases and J by 3 bases, with 9 bases between. The CDR3 sequence is 13 residues long. The DNA of the CDR3 is TGTGCCAGCAGTTCCGCGGTTGGAAACACCATATATTTT. Its translation: CASSSAVGNTIYF. The full variable domain, rest sourced from reference TRBV7-6 and TRBJ1-3, is GAGVSQSPRYKVTKRGQDVALRCDPISGHVSLYWYRQALGQGPEFLTYFNYEAQQDKSGLPNDRFSAERPEGSISTLTIQRTEQRDSAMYRCASSSAVGNTIYFGEGSWLTVV.

The rearrangement links TRBV19 to TRBJ1-2, with D possibly matching TRBD1 (6 bases). Between the trimmed V and J ends, which lost 6 bases and 8 bases, there was a span of 16 bases. Per the germline V gene, CDR1 is LNHDA and CDR2 is SQIVND (reference sequence). This CDR3 is built from 13 residues. CDR3 amino acids: CASRNRDIYGYTF. CDR3 sequence (DNA): TGTGCCAGTAGAAACAGGGACATCTACGGCTACACCTTC.

CDR3 sequence (DNA): TGTGCCAGCAGCTCCAGCCTAGCGGGAGTGGACGAGCAGTACTTC. Translation gives CASSSSLAGVDEQYF. The gene calls are TRBV5-4 and TRBJ2-7; 10 bases align to TRBD2. There are 15 residues in the CDR3. The germline V gene has CDR1 SGHNT and CDR2 YYREEE (reference sequence). V was clipped by 3 bases and J by 5 bases; unmatched bases: 8.

The V call is TRBV28, the J call TRBJ2-7; 9 bases line up with TRBD1. V lost 2 bases, J lost 4 bases, and 3 bases stayed unmatched. The V gene's germline CDR1 is MDHEN and CDR2 SYDVKM. CDR3 size: 14 residues. CDR3 nucleotide sequence: TGTGCCAGCAGTTTAGGGACAGGGAGGTACGAGCAGTACTTC. Translating gives CASSLGTGRYEQYF.

The chain has TRBV7-9 and TRBJ1-4, with 7 nucleotides matching TRBD1. From germline, CDR1 is SEHNR and CDR2 FQNEAQ (reference sequence). J lost 5 bases, V lost 3 bases, and 6 bases had no gene match. CDR3 length equals 15 residues. The chain's CDR3 is CASSFSQGGNEKLFF. In nucleotides, the CDR3 is TGTGCCAGCAGCTTTTCTCAGGGGGGAAATGAAAAACTGTTTTTT. The whole variable domain, filled in from reference TRBV7-9 and TRBJ1-4, reads DTGVSQNPRHKITKRGQNVTFRCDPISEHNRLYWYRQTLGQGPEFLTYFQNEAQLEKSRLLSDRFSAERPKGSFSTLEIQRTEQGDSAMYLCASSFSQGGNEKLFFGSGTQLSVL.

The chain employs TRBV19 and TRBJ2-7; 11 positions agree with TRBD2. Germline trimming cut 6 bases from V and 0 bases from J; bases unmatched to any gene: 4. The CDR3 sequence is 15 residues long. Germline CDR1 and CDR2: LNHDA and SQIVND (reference sequence). As DNA, the CDR3 is TGTGCCAGTAGAGTAGCGGGAGGGCTCTCCTACGAGCAGTACTTC. The encoded protein is CASRVAGGLSYEQYF.

V is TRBV9 and J is TRBJ2-7; TRBD1 matches 8 bases. With 4 bases clipped from V and 0 bases from J, the junction kept 9 bases outside the gene matches. From germline, CDR1 is SGDLS and CDR2 YYNGEE. This CDR3 comprises 16 residues. CDR3 protein: CASSPGGQVLSYEQYF. The CDR3 region has the DNA TGTGCCAGCAGCCCCGGGGGACAGGTACTCTCCTACGAGCAGTACTTC.

The chain has TRBV11-2 and TRBJ2-5; TRBD1 aligns across 7 bases. The CDR3 runs 13 residues. Germline CDR1 SGHAT, CDR2 FQNNGV. The V gene end was trimmed by 5 bases and the J gene end by 6 bases; junction bases not matched to a gene: 6. For the CDR3, the DNA is TGTGCCAGCAGCCAGGGGGTCAGACAGACCCAGTACTTC. Its translation: CASSQGVRQTQYF. The variable domain in full, completed from reference TRBV11-2 and TRBJ2-5, reads EAGVAQSPRYKIIEKRQSVAFWCNPISGHATLYWYQQILGQGPKLLIQFQNNGVVDDSQLPKDRFSAERLKGVDSTLKIQPAKLEDSAVYLCASSQGVRQTQYFGPGTRLLVL.

The chain employs TRBV15 and TRBJ2-3, with D possibly being TRBD2 (6 bases). The CDR3 runs 14 residues. Trimming removed 1 base at V and 4 bases at J, with 9 bases between. The germline V gene encodes CDR1 LNHNV and CDR2 YYDKDF (reference sequence). CDR3: CATSRVGSADTQYF. The DNA for the CDR3 is TGTGCCACCAGCAGAGTCGGGAGCGCAGATACGCAGTATTTT.

The chain employs TRBV28 and TRBJ1-2; 10 bases match TRBD1. There are 14 residues in the CDR3. V lost 6 bases to trimming and J lost 7 bases; unmatched junction nucleotides: 8. Germline values: CDR1 MDHEN, CDR2 SYDVKM. Here the CDR3 reads CASSSGQGKRGYTF. The CDR3 DNA is TGTGCCAGCAGCTCGGGACAGGGGAAGCGTGGCTACACCTTC.

As concerns this clone: Other DNA sequences in this sample translate to the same CDR3. The chain carries TRBV18 and TRBJ1-2, with D possibly matching TRBD1 (5 bases). The ends were cut back, 3 bases at V and 5 bases at J, with 10 bases in the middle. CDR3 length: 13 residues. The V gene's germline CDR1 is KGHSH and CDR2 LQKENI. CDR3 nucleotides: TGTGCCAGCTCACCTTCCTCAGGGTATGGCTACACCTTC. It yields the protein CASSPSSGYGYTF.

This chain links TRBV11-2 with TRBJ1-5; D remains ambiguous. Germline-derived CDR1 and CDR2 are SGHAT and FQNNGV. The CDR3 is 14 residues long. The V end was cut by 0 bases, the J end by 5 bases, with 8 bases between. The CDR3 nucleotides are TGTGCCAGCAGCTTAGATCGGGTAGATCAGCCCCAGCATTTT. Protein: CASSLDRVDQPQHF.

This chain joins TRBV5-1 and TRBJ1-2; D is unclear. The CDR3 spans 13 residues. Trimming took off 3 bases at V and 1 base at J, with 7 bases between the two ends. Germline assignment: CDR1 SGHRS and CDR2 YFSETQ. In DNA form, the CDR3 reads TGCGCCAGCAGCTCTGGCAGTAACTATGGCTACACCTTC. It codes for CASSSGSNYGYTF. Variable domain in full (rest from reference TRBV5-1 and TRBJ1-2): KAGVTQTPRYLIKTRGQQVTLSCSPISGHRSVSWYQQTPGQGLQFLFEYFSETQRNKGNFPGRFSGRQFSNSRSEMNVSTLELGDSALYLCASSSGSNYGYTFGSGTRLTVV.

The V and J genes are TRBV19 and TRBJ2-1, with 8 positions matching TRBD1. Germline V gene lookup returns CDR1 LNHDA and CDR2 SQIVND (reference sequence). This CDR3 is 18 amino acids long. The V and J ends lost 6 bases and 5 bases, in that order; junction bases with no gene match: 18. In nucleotides, the CDR3 is TGTGCCAGTAGCTACTGGACAGGGCTAGTCCCCCCACACAATGAGCAGTTCTTC. This encodes CASSYWTGLVPPHNEQFF.

The chain carries TRBV5-1 and TRBJ2-1; D is undetermined. The CDR3 length is 12 residues. CDR1 and CDR2 (germline): SGHRS, YFSETQ. The V end lost 2 bases, the J end lost 4 bases, and 4 bases lay between the germline ends. The DNA of the CDR3 is TGCGCCAGCAGCTTTAATTACAATGAGCAGTTCTTC. Protein product: CASSFNYNEQFF.

The V call is TRBV5-1, the J call TRBJ2-1, with 11 positions matching TRBD2. Germline V CDR1 and CDR2: SGHRS, YFSETQ. CDR3 length equals 15 residues. J lost 2 bases, V lost 4 bases, and 2 bases had no gene match. This CDR3 is CASSEGLAAYNEQFF. The CDR3 nucleotides are TGCGCCAGCAGCGAGGGACTAGCGGCCTACAATGAGCAGTTCTTC.

The chain combines TRBV9 with TRBJ2-2; 11 bases are a match to TRBD1. The germline V gene encodes CDR1 SGDLS and CDR2 YYNGEE. The CDR3 is 16 residues long. V lost 1 base, J lost 7 bases, and 6 bases stayed unmatched. DNA of the CDR3: TGTGCCAGCAGCGTATTAGGGACAGGGGGTTTCGGGGAGCTGTTTTTT. The encoded protein is CASSVLGTGGFGELFF.